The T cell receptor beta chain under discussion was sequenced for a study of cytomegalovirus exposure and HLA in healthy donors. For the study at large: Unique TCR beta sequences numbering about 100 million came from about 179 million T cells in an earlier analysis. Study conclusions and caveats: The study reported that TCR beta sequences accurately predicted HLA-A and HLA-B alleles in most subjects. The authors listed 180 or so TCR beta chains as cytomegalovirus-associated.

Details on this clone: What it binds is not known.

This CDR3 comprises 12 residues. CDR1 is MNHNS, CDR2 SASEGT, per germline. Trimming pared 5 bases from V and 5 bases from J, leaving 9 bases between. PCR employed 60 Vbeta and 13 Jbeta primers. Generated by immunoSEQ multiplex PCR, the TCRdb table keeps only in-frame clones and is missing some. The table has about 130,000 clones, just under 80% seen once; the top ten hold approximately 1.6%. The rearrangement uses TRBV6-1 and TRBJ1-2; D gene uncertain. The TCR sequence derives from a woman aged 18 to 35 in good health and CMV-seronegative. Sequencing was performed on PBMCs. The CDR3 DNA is TGTGCCAGCAGTAATCGGGAATATGGCTACACCTTC. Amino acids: CASSNREYGYTF.